Below are 21 T cell receptor beta chains sequenced from a single sample in a study of T cell changes during pregnancy in multiple sclerosis. Repertoires were generated with immunoSEQ multiplex PCR, while TCRdb's copy carries only in-frame clones and drops some. The sample has roughly 80,000 clones; 93% are singletons. Material: peripheral blood, obtained after pregnancy. The receptors stem from a female donor in good health, enrolled as a control in a pregnancy study.

The chain employs TRBV5-1 and TRBJ2-2; TRBD2 matches at 7 bases. V dropped 8 bases and J dropped 9; count of bases not matched to a gene: 4. The CDR3 has 11 amino acids. Germline assignment: CDR1 SGHRS and CDR2 YFSETQ. The CDR3 DNA reads as TGCGCCAGTTGGGGAGGGAGGGAGCTGTTTTTT. As protein: CASWGGRELFF.

A remark on this clone: The conserved final phenylalanine or tryptophan is absent from the CDR3, which likely points to a read error. It is unclear where the CDR3 begins or ends on the DNA, so no DNA is shown, and the CDR3 is as TCRdb lists it. The V and J genes are TRBV6-1 and TRBJ1-1; the table assigns TRBD1, which was not confirmed against the DNA. CDR1 and CDR2 (germline): MNHNS, SASEGT. The CDR3 contains 14 residues when both ends are counted. The chain's CDR3 is CASSVWDSVLSTGA.

This rearrangement joins TRBV7-2 to TRBJ2-7, with 9 bases matching TRBD1. The germline CDR1 and CDR2 sequences are SGHTA and FQGNSA. J was trimmed by 3 bases and V by 4 bases; bases with no gene match: 4. The CDR3 is made up of 14 amino acids. The CDR3 DNA reads as TGTGCCAGCAGCTCGCCGGGACAGGGCTACGAGCAGTACTTC. Protein: CASSSPGQGYEQYF.

The V gene is TRBV19, the J gene TRBJ2-3, with TRBD2 identical over 11 bases. Trimming removed 5 bases from V and 3 bases from J; junction bases left unmatched: 7. Germline-derived CDR1 and CDR2 are LNHDA and SQIVND (reference sequence). The CDR3 spans 16 residues. This chain's CDR3 is CASSPLLAGATDTQYF. DNA of the CDR3: TGTGCCAGTAGTCCTCTACTAGCGGGAGCGACAGATACGCAGTATTTT.

The gene calls are TRBV5-1 and TRBJ2-1, with D possibly TRBD2 on 5 matching bases. The CDR3 covers 15 residues. From germline, CDR1 is SGHRS and CDR2 YFSETQ. Trimming took off 4 bases at V and 2 bases at J, with 13 bases between the two ends. The CDR3, as DNA: TGCGCCAGCAGCCCAGCGGACCCGACCTACAATGAGCAGTTCTTC. Protein product: CASSPADPTYNEQFF.

This clone is a singleton in its sample. This rearrangement joins TRBV5-8 to TRBJ2-2; D remains ambiguous. CDR1 is SGHTS and CDR2 is YDEGEE in the germline V gene. This CDR3 comprises 16 residues. Trimming took 4 bases from V and 1 from J, leaving 14 bases between them. The CDR3 region has the DNA TGTGCCAGCAGCACCGGTCGGTCCCGGAACACCGGGGAGCTGTTTTTT. Its translation: CASSTGRSRNTGELFF.

CDR3 DNA sequence: TGTGCCAGCAGTTACGACGCGGTAGGATCTGGAAACACCATATATTTT. Its protein is CASSYDAVGSGNTIYF. This chain uses TRBV6-5 with TRBJ1-3, with D unclear. Looked up from germline, CDR1 is MNHEY and CDR2 is SVGAGI. This CDR3 contains 16 residues. V was clipped by 2 bases and J by 1 base, with 12 bases between them.

The V call is TRBV28, the J call TRBJ2-2; 7 bases are a match to TRBD1. Germline CDR1 is MDHEN and CDR2 is SYDVKM. V trimming: 5 bases; J trimming: 1 base; junction bases outside the gene matches: 4. This CDR3 is 15 amino acids long. DNA of the CDR3: TGTGCCAGCAGTAGATGGACAGGGAACACCGGGGAGCTGTTTTTT. It yields the protein CASSRWTGNTGELFF.

The chain couples TRBV6-6 to TRBJ2-1; 7 bases align to TRBD1. V lost 7 bases and J lost 0; bases outside the gene matches: 6. The germline V gene encodes CDR1 MNHNY and CDR2 SVGAGI (reference sequence). The CDR3 loop spans 15 amino acids. The CDR3 DNA sequence: TGTGCCAGCACCATCGGACAGGACTCCTACAATGAGCAGTTCTTC. Its translation is CASTIGQDSYNEQFF.

V is TRBV27 and J is TRBJ2-7; TRBD2 matches 10 bases. Trimming removed 5 bases from V and 3 bases from J; junction bases left unmatched: 7. The V gene's germline CDR1 is MNHEY and CDR2 SMNVEV (reference sequence). The CDR3 has 15 amino acids. CDR3 amino acids: CASSILAGVSYEQYF. CDR3 bases: TGTGCCAGCAGTATTCTAGCGGGAGTCAGCTACGAGCAGTACTTC.

The rearrangement links TRBV6-1 to TRBJ1-5; possibly TRBD1 for D (5 bases). This CDR3 has 14 amino acids. Trimming pared 6 bases from V and 6 bases from J, leaving 15 bases between. Germline lookup yields CDR1 MNHNS and CDR2 SASEGT. The CDR3 region has the DNA TGTGCCAGCAGCCCGCCCACCGGGGGTCAGCCCCAGCATTTT. Amino acids: CASSPPTGGQPQHF.

The chain carries TRBV29-1 and TRBJ1-2; D not certain. The CDR3 consists of 16 residues. V lost 3 bases, J lost 0 bases, and 17 bases lay in between. The germline gives CDR1 SQVTM, CDR2 ANQGSEA. The CDR3 here is CSVDAVRGQTNYGYTF. Here the CDR3 DNA reads TGCAGCGTTGACGCCGTTCGCGGGCAGACTAACTATGGCTACACCTTC.

The genes are TRBV16 and TRBJ2-2, with TRBD2 identical over 9 bases. The germline gives CDR1 KGHSY, CDR2 FQNENV. The trim removed 0 bases at V and 0 bases at J, leaving 5 bases unmatched. This CDR3 comprises 18 residues. The CDR3 DNA sequence: TGTGCCAGCAGCCAATCGGTGGCTAGCGGGACGAACACCGGGGAGCTGTTTTTT. Amino acids: CASSQSVASGTNTGELFF.

The chain uses TRBV10-3 and TRBJ2-6; D remains ambiguous. V lost 2 bases and J 4 bases, leaving 6 bases between the germline ends. Germline CDR1 ENHRY, CDR2 SYGVKD. The CDR3 runs to 14 residues. The DNA for the CDR3 is TGTGCCATCAGTGAGAGCGAAGGGGCCAACGTCCTGACTTTC. Residues: CAISESEGANVLTF.

The chain joins TRBV30 to TRBJ2-4, with D possibly matching TRBD1 (6 bases). The germline V and J ends were trimmed by 2 bases and 9 bases, with 20 bases remaining between them. Germline values: CDR1 GTSNPN, CDR2 SVGIG (reference sequence). This CDR3 spans 15 amino acids. For the CDR3, the DNA is TGTGCCTGGAGTACCGGGACCCATAAAGGGGGCATTCAGTACTTC. Protein product: CAWSTGTHKGGIQYF.

The V call is TRBV5-4, the J call TRBJ1-2, with 8 bases matching TRBD1. With V trimmed by 4 bases and J by 5 bases, 7 bases remained unmatched. The CDR3 loop spans 14 amino acids. Germline V lookup: CDR1 SGHNT, CDR2 YYREEE (reference sequence). This chain's CDR3 is CASSIGQGPYGYTF. In DNA, the CDR3 is TGTGCCAGCAGCATCGGACAGGGACCATATGGCTACACCTTC.

This chain links TRBV25-1 with TRBJ1-1, with D unclear. This CDR3 has 11 residues. The V end was cut by 4 bases, the J end by 6 bases, with 6 bases between. The V gene's germline CDR1 is MGHDK and CDR2 SYGVNS. The CDR3 sequence is CASSGGAEAFF. The DNA for the CDR3 is TGTGCCAGCAGTGGCGGGGCTGAAGCTTTCTTT.

The gene calls are TRBV6-5 and TRBJ2-3; no clear D. Germline CDR1 reads MNHEY; CDR2 reads SVGAGI. V was trimmed by 0 bases and J by 5 bases, leaving 9 bases between them. The CDR3 runs 14 residues. The CDR3 DNA sequence: TGTGCCAGCAGTTACTCCCTACTACAAGATACGCAGTATTTT. Encoded protein: CASSYSLLQDTQYF.

The V and J genes are TRBV7-8 and TRBJ2-7; a weak D match, TRBD1 (5 bases). The CDR3 sequence is 15 residues long. Germline CDR1 is SGHVS and CDR2 is FQNEAQ. The ends were cut back, 2 bases at V and 2 bases at J, with 13 bases in the middle. CDR3 coding DNA: TGTGCCAGCAGCTTATCTAGAGGCAGGGCCTACGAGCAGTACTTC. It encodes CASSLSRGRAYEQYF.

The chain joins TRBV19 to TRBJ1-1; TRBD1 matches 7 bases. The ends lost 7 bases at V and 0 bases at J; junction bases unmatched: 11. CDR1 is LNHDA and CDR2 is SQIVND in the germline V gene (reference sequence). This CDR3 has 16 amino acids. CDR3: CASIPLTGLMNTEAFF. In DNA, the CDR3 is TGTGCCAGTATCCCCCTGACAGGGTTGATGAACACTGAAGCTTTCTTT.

This clone counts as medium-sized. The rearrangement links TRBV9 to TRBJ1-2; D gene ambiguous. The CDR3 extends over 15 amino acids. Trimming shortened V by 4 bases and J by 3 bases, and 16 bases separated the two germline ends. Germline values: CDR1 SGDLS, CDR2 YYNGEE. The CDR3: CASSPLTGGYYGYTF. CDR3 nucleotides: TGTGCCAGCAGCCCGTTAACGGGTGGGTACTATGGCTACACCTTC.